These 20 T cell receptor beta chains share one sample of origin, sequenced in a study of PD-1 blockade in classical Hodgkin lymphoma. In every patient, relapse followed autologous stem cell transplantation, while exposure to brentuximab vedotin differed. Sequencing was performed with immunoSEQ multiplex PCR; in TCRdb, only in-frame clones are kept and a portion is missing. This table holds tens of thousands of clones, almost 90% found once. This specimen consisted of peripheral blood mononuclear cells (PBMCs), obtained at baseline. These receptors originate from a human donor with classical Hodgkin lymphoma.

V gene TRBV7-9 combines with J gene TRBJ2-3, with D possibly TRBD1 on 5 matching bases. The CDR3 runs 12 residues. The germline V and J ends were trimmed by 4 bases and 9 bases, with 11 bases remaining between them. CDR1 is SEHNR, CDR2 FQNEAQ, per germline (reference sequence). CDR3 loop: CASSSRTITQYF. Here the CDR3 DNA reads TGTGCCAGCAGCTCAAGGACAATCACGCAGTATTTT.

V is TRBV29-1 and J is TRBJ2-3, with D perhaps being TRBD1 or TRBD2 (6 bases each). The V end lost 7 bases, the J end lost 2 bases, and 10 bases lay between the germline ends. The CDR3 is 12 residues long. Germline V lookup: CDR1 SQVTM, CDR2 ANQGSEA. This CDR3 is CSGGAATDTQYF. The CDR3 region has the DNA TGCAGCGGGGGGGCAGCCACAGATACGCAGTATTTT.

This clone was recorded only once. This chain uses TRBV19 with TRBJ2-1, with 9 positions matching TRBD2. There are 16 residues in the CDR3. Unmatched junction bases numbered 7, after V lost 6 bases and J lost 1 base. Germline V gives CDR1 LNHDA, CDR2 SQIVND (reference sequence). The CDR3 here is CASRASSGTSYNEQFF. In DNA, the CDR3 is TGTGCCAGTAGAGCCTCTAGCGGGACGTCCTACAATGAGCAGTTCTTC.

This sequence joins TRBV18 and TRBJ2-4; 16 bases are shared with TRBD2. The length of the CDR3 is 19 residues. Germline trimming cut 3 bases from V and 3 bases from J; bases unmatched to any gene: 8. Germline V gene sequence: CDR1 KGHSH, CDR2 LQKENI. The CDR3 is CASSPGTSGRAWGKNIQYF. CDR3 nucleotide sequence: TGTGCCAGCTCACCCGGGACTAGCGGGAGGGCCTGGGGCAAAAACATTCAGTACTTC.

This clone was recorded a few times. This chain connects TRBV7-6 to TRBJ1-5, with D unresolved. CDR1 is SGHVS and CDR2 is FNYEAQ in the germline V gene. This CDR3 has 13 amino acids. Trimming shortened V by 0 bases and J by 4 bases, and 4 bases separated the two germline ends. DNA of the CDR3: TGTGCCAGCAGCTTAGCGGCGAATCAGCCCCAGCATTTT. Its protein is CASSLAANQPQHF.

The chain joins TRBV28 to TRBJ2-5, with D maybe TRBD1 (6 bases). This CDR3 is built from 13 residues. The V end lost 5 bases, the J end lost 5 bases, and 12 bases lay between the germline ends. CDR1 and CDR2 (germline): MDHEN, SYDVKM. The CDR3 region has the DNA TGTGCCAGCAGTCCTCAGGGGATGGAGACCCAGTACTTC. This translates into CASSPQGMETQYF.

The chain joins TRBV5-4 to TRBJ1-5; tentative D call: TRBD1 (6 bases). Germline V gene data show CDR1 as SGHNT and CDR2 as YYREEE (reference sequence). Trimming removed 4 bases at V and 4 bases at J, with 9 bases between. The CDR3 has 13 residues. CDR3 sequence (DNA): TGTGCCAGCAGCCTGGACAGAAATCAGCCCCAGCATTTT. As protein: CASSLDRNQPQHF.

This chain's CDR3 is CASSQDNGNYGYTF. The CDR3 coding sequence is TGTGCCAGCAGCCAAGACAACGGTAACTATGGCTACACCTTC. J is TRBJ1-2 and V is TRBV4-2, with D unresolved. Deletions cut 0 bases from V and 1 base from J, with 6 bases between. The CDR3 has 14 amino acids. Germline CDR1 reads LGHNA; CDR2 reads YNFKEQ.

The V gene is TRBV6-4, the J gene TRBJ2-2, with 8 positions matching TRBD1. This CDR3 region has 17 residues. J was trimmed by 5 bases and V by 0 bases; bases with no gene match: 8. In germline, CDR1 is MRHNA, CDR2 SNTAGT. The CDR3 region has the DNA TGTGCCAGCAGTGACTCTCAGAATCAGGGGGCAACCGGGGAGCTGTTTTTT. The encoded protein is CASSDSQNQGATGELFF.

This clone was recorded a few times. The genes are TRBV6-5 and TRBJ2-2; no clear D. The CDR3 sequence is 15 residues long. CDR1 and CDR2 from the germline V gene are MNHEY and SVGAGI. Trimming removed 1 base from V and 1 base from J, with 7 bases in between. The CDR3 DNA reads as TGTGCCAGCAGTTACTTACTGGAGAACACCGGGGAGCTGTTTTTT. Translation: CASSYLLENTGELFF.

CDR3 bases: TGTGCCAGCAGTCCTGAGCTAGCGGGTACTTACGAGCAGTACTTC. Translation: CASSPELAGTYEQYF. This chain joins TRBV6-1 and TRBJ2-7, with 8 bases lining up with TRBD2. The germline V gene has CDR1 MNHNS and CDR2 SASEGT. Trimming cost V 5 bases and J 4 bases; bases outside gene matches: 10. CDR3 length: 15 amino acids.

The rearrangement uses TRBV9 and TRBJ1-4, with a possible D match to TRBD1 (5 bases). Trimming cost V 3 bases and J 2 bases, with 8 bases left between them. The V gene's germline CDR1 is SGDLS and CDR2 YYNGEE. The CDR3 length is 14 residues. CDR3 sequence reads: CASSGQSTNEKLFF. CDR3 sequence (DNA): TGTGCCAGCAGCGGACAGAGCACTAATGAAAAACTGTTTTTT.

The DNA of the CDR3 is TGTGCCAGCAGCGCCACCGGGGGGGATACGCAGTATTTT. As protein: CASSATGGDTQYF. The V and J genes are TRBV9 and TRBJ2-3, with TRBD2 matching over 7 bases. Germline CDR1 SGDLS, CDR2 YYNGEE. V was clipped by 3 bases and J by 6 bases; unmatched bases: 4. There are 13 residues in the CDR3.

The rearrangement uses TRBV6-6 and TRBJ1-5; 8 nucleotides align to TRBD1. Germline assignment: CDR1 MNHNY and CDR2 SVGAGI (reference sequence). The CDR3 contains 14 residues. Trimming removed 6 bases from V and 4 bases from J; junction bases left unmatched: 5. CDR3: CASRRTGGNQPQHF. CDR3 sequence (DNA): TGTGCCAGCAGACGAACAGGGGGAAATCAGCCCCAGCATTTT.

The chain couples TRBV4-3 to TRBJ2-6; 7 bases align to TRBD2. Losses at the gene ends were 0 bases for V and 0 bases for J; bases not matched to a gene: 5. The CDR3 loop spans 18 amino acids. Looked up from germline, CDR1 is LGHNA and CDR2 is YSLEER. The CDR3 DNA is TGCGCCAGCAGCCAAGATGCCCCGGGGGGCTCTGGGGCCAACGTCCTGACTTTC. Amino acids: CASSQDAPGGSGANVLTF.

This clone was counted between two and nine times. The chain is built from TRBV19 and TRBJ2-7; perhaps TRBD1 as D (6 bases). The CDR3 is 15 residues long. The germline V and J ends were trimmed by 0 bases and 3 bases, with 12 bases remaining between them. From germline, CDR1 is LNHDA and CDR2 SQIVND (reference sequence). This CDR3 reads CASSIEAQGNYEQYF. CDR3 nucleotides: TGTGCCAGTAGTATAGAGGCGCAGGGGAACTACGAGCAGTACTTC.

The V and J genes are TRBV5-1 and TRBJ1-1; 7 bases align to TRBD1. V shed 4 bases, J shed 0 bases, and the junction held 6 bases outside the gene matches. The germline V gene encodes CDR1 SGHRS and CDR2 YFSETQ. The CDR3 is made up of 15 amino acids. The CDR3 reads CASSTGQALNTEAFF. The CDR3 DNA sequence: TGCGCCAGCAGCACCGGACAGGCCCTGAACACTGAAGCTTTCTTT.

The rearrangement uses TRBV27 and TRBJ1-6, with D perhaps TRBD1 (5 bases). Trimming shortened V by 3 bases and J by 5 bases, and 17 bases separated the two germline ends. Germline CDR1 and CDR2: MNHEY and SMNVEV (reference sequence). The CDR3 is made up of 17 amino acids. CDR3 sequence (DNA): TGTGCCAGCAGTTTTTTACCCCGGACACTCGATAATTCACCCCTCCACTTT. Translating gives CASSFLPRTLDNSPLHF.

This chain links TRBV19 with TRBJ1-2, with a weak D call TRBD1 (6 bases). The length of the CDR3 is 12 residues. Germline V gives CDR1 LNHDA, CDR2 SQIVND (reference sequence). V lost 5 bases to trimming and J lost 7 bases, with 11 bases between them. Written as DNA, the CDR3 is TGTGCCAGTAGTGAGGGGGGCTTTGGCTACACCTTC. The encoded protein is CASSEGGFGYTF.

This chain links TRBV27 with TRBJ1-4; TRBD1 might be the D (5 bases). CDR1 MNHEY and CDR2 SMNVEV come from the germline V gene (reference sequence). Trimming removed 0 bases at V and 6 bases at J, with 11 bases between. The CDR3 runs to 15 residues. As DNA, the CDR3 is TGTGCCAGCAGTTTATCGGCGGGGCGCGATGAAAAACTGTTTTTT. Translating gives CASSLSAGRDEKLFF.